The table lists the clone carrying this T cell receptor beta chain with a few counts. Its antigen is still unknown. The data were taken from a study of CD8 T cells in ankylosing spondylitis. Study results and limitations: Clones tied to disease were said to be significantly enriched in matched ankylosing spondylitis synovial fluid. Seemingly distinctive of ankylosing spondylitis blood was a TCR beta motif formed by eight highly homologous variants. Some motif variants were previously reported in reactive arthritis synovial fluid and blood.

The V and J ends lost 0 bases and 3 bases respectively, with 17 bases between them. The germline CDR1 and CDR2 sequences are WNHNN and SYGVQD (reference sequence). CDR3 length: 17 residues. Libraries for TCR beta were made by quantitative 5'-RACE with molecular barcodes. TCRdb used MiXCR to reprocess the 5' RACE reads, holding one entry per CDR3 protein. The table lists tens of thousands of distinct CDR3 sequences, about 31% of them singletons. The sequencing input was synovial fluid, either unsorted or a sorted T cell fraction (not recorded which). The V call is TRBV10-1, the J call TRBJ1-1; the D gene is possibly TRBD1 (6 bases). This TCR was sampled from a male donor with ankylosing spondylitis. The CDR3 DNA reads as TGCGCCAGCAGTGAGTCGAGGGAGGGGGAGATCCACACTGAAGCTTTCTTT. As protein: CASSESREGEIHTEAFF.